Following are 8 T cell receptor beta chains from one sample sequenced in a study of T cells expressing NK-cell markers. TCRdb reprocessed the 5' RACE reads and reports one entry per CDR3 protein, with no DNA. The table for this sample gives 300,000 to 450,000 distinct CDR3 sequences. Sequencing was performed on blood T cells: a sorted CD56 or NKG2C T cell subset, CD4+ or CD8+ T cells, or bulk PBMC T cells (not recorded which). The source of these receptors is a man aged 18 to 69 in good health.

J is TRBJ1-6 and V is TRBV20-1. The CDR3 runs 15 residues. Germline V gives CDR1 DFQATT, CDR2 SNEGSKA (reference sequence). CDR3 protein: CSARALGIDNSPLHF.

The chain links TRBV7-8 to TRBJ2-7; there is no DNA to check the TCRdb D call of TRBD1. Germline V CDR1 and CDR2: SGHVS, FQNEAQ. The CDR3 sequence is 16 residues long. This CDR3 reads CASSLVGQGRAYEQYF.

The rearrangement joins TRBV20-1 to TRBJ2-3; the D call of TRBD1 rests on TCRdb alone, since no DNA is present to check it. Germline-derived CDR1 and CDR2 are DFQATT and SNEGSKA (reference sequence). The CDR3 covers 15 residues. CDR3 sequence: CSANQGGHRTDTQYF.

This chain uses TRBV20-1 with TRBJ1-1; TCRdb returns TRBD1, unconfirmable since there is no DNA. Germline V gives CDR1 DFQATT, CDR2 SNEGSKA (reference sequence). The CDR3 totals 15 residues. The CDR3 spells CSAREWEKGRIEAFF.

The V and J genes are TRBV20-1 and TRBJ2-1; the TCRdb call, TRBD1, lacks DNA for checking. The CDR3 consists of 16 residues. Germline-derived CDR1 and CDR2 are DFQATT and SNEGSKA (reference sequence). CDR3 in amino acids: CSARTADRGPYNEQFF.

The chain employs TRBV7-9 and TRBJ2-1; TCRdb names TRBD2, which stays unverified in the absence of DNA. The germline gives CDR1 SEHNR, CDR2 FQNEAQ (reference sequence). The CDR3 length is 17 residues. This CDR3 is CASSSLGSGGRNNEQFF.

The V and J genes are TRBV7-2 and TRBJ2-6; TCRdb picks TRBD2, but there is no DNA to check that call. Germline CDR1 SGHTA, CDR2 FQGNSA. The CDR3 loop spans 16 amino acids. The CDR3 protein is CASSVGDGGGANVLTF.

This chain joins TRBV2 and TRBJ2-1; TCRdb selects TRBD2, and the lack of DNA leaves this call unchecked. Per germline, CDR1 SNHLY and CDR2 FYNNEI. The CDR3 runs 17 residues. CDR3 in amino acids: CASSEALLAGDHNEQFF.